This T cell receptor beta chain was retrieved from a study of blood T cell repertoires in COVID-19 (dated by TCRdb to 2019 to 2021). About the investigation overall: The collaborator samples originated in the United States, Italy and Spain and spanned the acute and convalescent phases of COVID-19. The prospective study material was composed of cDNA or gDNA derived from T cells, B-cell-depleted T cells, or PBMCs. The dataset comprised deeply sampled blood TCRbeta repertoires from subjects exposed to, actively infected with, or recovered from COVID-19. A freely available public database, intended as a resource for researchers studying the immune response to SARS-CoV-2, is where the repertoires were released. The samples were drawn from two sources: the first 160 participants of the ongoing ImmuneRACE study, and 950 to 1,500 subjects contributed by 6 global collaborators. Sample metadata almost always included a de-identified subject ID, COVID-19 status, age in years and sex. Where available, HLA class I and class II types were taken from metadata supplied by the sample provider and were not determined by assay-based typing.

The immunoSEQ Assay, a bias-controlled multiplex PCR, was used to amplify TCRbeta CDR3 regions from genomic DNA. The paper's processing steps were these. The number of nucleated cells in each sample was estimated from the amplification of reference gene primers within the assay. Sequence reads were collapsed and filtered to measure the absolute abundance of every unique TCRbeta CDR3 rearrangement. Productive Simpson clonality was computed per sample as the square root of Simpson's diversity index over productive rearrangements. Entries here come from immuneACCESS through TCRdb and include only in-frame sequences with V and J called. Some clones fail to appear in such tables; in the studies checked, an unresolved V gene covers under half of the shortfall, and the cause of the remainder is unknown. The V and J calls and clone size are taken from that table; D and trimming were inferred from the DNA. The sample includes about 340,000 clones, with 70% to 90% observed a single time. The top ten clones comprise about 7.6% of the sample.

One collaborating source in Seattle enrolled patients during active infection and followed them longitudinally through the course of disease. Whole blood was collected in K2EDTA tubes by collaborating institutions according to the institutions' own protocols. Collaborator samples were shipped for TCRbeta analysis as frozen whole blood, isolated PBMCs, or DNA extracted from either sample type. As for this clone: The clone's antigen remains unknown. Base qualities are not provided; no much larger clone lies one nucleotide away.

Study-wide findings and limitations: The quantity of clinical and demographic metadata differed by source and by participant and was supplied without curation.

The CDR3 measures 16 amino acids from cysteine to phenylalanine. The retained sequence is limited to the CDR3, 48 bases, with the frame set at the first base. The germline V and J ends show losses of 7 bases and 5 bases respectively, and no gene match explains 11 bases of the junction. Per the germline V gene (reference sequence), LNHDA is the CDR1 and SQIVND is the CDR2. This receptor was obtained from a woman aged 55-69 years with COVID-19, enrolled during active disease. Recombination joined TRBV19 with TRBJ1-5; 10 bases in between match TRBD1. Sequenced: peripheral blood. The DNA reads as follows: TGTGCCAGTAAAGGGGTGACAGGGGGCCCGCATCAGCCCCAGCATTTT. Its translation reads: CASKGVTGGPHQPQHF.